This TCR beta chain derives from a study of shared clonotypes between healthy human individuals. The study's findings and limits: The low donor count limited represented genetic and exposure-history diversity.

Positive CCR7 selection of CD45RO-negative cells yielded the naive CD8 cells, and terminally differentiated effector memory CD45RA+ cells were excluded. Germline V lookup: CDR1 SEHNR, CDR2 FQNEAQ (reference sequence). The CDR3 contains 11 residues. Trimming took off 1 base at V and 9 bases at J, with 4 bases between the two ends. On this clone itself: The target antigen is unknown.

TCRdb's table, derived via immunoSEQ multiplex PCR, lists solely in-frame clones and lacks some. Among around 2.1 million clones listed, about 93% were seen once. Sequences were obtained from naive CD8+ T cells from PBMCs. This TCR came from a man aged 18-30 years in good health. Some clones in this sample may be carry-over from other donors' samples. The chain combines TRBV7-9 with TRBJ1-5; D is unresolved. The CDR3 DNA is TGTGCCAGCAGCTTAGGGGGGCCCCAGCATTTT. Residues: CASSLGGPQHF.